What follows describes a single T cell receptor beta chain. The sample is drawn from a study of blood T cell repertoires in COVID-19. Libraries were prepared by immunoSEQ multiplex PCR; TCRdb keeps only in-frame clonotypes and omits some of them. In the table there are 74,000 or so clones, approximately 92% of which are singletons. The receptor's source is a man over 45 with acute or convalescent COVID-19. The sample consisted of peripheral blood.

This CDR3 is CASSLGGAGNTIYF. The CDR3 DNA is TGCGCCAGCAGCTTAGGGGGTGCTGGAAACACCATATATTTT. The chain recombines TRBV10-2 with TRBJ1-3, with TRBD1 as a possible D gene (6 bases). Germline V CDR1 and CDR2: WSHSY, SAAADI. V was pared by 6 bases and J by 2 bases, with 11 bases between. This CDR3 region has 14 residues.